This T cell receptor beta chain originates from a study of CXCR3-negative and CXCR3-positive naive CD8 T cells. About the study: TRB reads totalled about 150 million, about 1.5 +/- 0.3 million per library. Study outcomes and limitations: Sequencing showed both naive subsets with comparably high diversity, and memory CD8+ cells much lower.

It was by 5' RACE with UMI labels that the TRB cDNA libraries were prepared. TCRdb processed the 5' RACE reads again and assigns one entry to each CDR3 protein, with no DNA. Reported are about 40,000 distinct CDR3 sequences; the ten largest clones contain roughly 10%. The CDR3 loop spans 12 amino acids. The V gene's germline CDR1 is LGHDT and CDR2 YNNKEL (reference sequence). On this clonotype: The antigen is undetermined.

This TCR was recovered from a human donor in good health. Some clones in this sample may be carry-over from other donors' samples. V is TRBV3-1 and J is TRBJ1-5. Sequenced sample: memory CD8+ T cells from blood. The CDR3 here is CASRQGNQPQHF.